Listed below are T cell receptor beta chains from one sample, sequenced in a study of early stage breast cancer tumors. The repertoire was sequenced with immunoSEQ multiplex PCR; TCRdb's copy has only in-frame clones and lacks some. The sample lists approximately 20,000 clones; around four fifths were seen once. Sequencing was done on a sample of blood. These receptors originate from a person aged 70 to 79 with breast cancer. The CDR3 runs from the conserved cysteine through the conserved F or W. D genes are given only for firm matches. Clone size is stated in some rows and not others, as once, few, many or a class when expanded.

j_call: TRBJ2-7
v_call: TRBV6-6
clone_size: .
cdr3_length: 14
d_call: .
cdr3_aa: CASRLWDNPVRQYF
cdr3_nt: TGTGCCAGCAGATTATGGGACAACCCAGTTCGGCAGTACTTC

j_call: TRBJ1-2
v_call: TRBV5-4
clone_size: .
cdr3_length: 15
d_call: TRBD1
cdr3_aa: CASSLGQGGNYGYTF
cdr3_nt: TGTGCCAGCAGCTTAGGACAGGGAGGTAACTATGGCTACACCTTC

j_call: TRBJ2-3
v_call: TRBV5-6
clone_size: .
cdr3_length: 15
d_call: TRBD1
cdr3_aa: CASSSPDRGTDTQYF
cdr3_nt: TGTGCCAGCAGCTCGCCGGACAGGGGCACAGATACGCAGTATTTT

j_call: TRBJ2-3
v_call: TRBV29-1
clone_size: .
cdr3_length: 13
d_call: TRBD2
cdr3_aa: CSASGGDTDTQYF
cdr3_nt: TGCAGCGCTAGCGGGGGGGACACAGATACGCAGTATTTT

j_call: TRBJ2-1
v_call: TRBV7-6
clone_size: .
cdr3_length: 18
d_call: TRBD1
cdr3_aa: CASSPAGQGAGTYNEQFF
cdr3_nt: TGTGCCAGCAGCCCGGCGGGACAGGGGGCCGGGACCTACAATGAGCAGTTCTTC

j_call: TRBJ2-1
v_call: TRBV30
clone_size: .
cdr3_length: 12
d_call: .
cdr3_aa: CAWSLTEDEQFF
cdr3_nt: TGTGCCTGGAGTCTGACTGAGGATGAGCAGTTCTTC

j_call: TRBJ2-2
v_call: TRBV9
clone_size: .
cdr3_length: 15
d_call: .
cdr3_aa: CASSLRAGGTGELFF
cdr3_nt: TGTGCCAGCAGCCTTAGGGCCGGGGGCACCGGGGAGCTGTTTTTT

j_call: TRBJ2-7
v_call: TRBV6-5
clone_size: .
cdr3_length: 12
d_call: .
cdr3_aa: CASRQGPYEQYF
cdr3_nt: TGTGCCAGCAGACAGGGCCCCTACGAGCAGTACTTC

j_call: TRBJ1-6
v_call: TRBV5-6
clone_size: .
cdr3_length: 14
d_call: TRBD1
cdr3_aa: CASSYRGYNSPLHF
cdr3_nt: TGTGCCAGCAGCTACAGGGGTTATAATTCACCCCTCCACTTT

j_call: TRBJ1-1
v_call: TRBV30
clone_size: .
cdr3_length: 15
d_call: .
cdr3_aa: CAIQGLVVANTEAFF
cdr3_nt: TGTGCGATACAGGGTCTGGTAGTTGCGAACACTGAAGCTTTCTTT

j_call: TRBJ2-3
v_call: TRBV29-1
clone_size: .
cdr3_length: 15
d_call: .
cdr3_aa: CSVAGQGRGTDTQYF
cdr3_nt: TGCAGCGTTGCAGGGCAGGGTCGAGGCACAGATACGCAGTATTTT

j_call: TRBJ2-7
v_call: TRBV4-1
clone_size: .
cdr3_length: 17
d_call: TRBD2
cdr3_aa: CASSQDASGGLKNEQYF
cdr3_nt: TGCGCCAGCAGCCAAGATGCTAGCGGGGGTCTTAAAAACGAGCAGTACTTC

j_call: TRBJ2-1
v_call: TRBV12-5
clone_size: .
cdr3_length: 15
d_call: .
cdr3_aa: CASGGQGGGYNEQFF
cdr3_nt: TGTGCTAGTGGTGGGCAGGGAGGAGGCTACAATGAGCAGTTCTTC

j_call: TRBJ1-6
v_call: TRBV2
clone_size: once
cdr3_length: 17
d_call: TRBD1
cdr3_aa: CASSLTGTGGLQSPLHF
cdr3_nt: TGTGCCAGCTCCCTGACGGGGACAGGGGGCTTACAATCACCCCTCCACTTT

j_call: TRBJ2-7
v_call: TRBV4-3
clone_size: .
cdr3_length: 13
d_call: .
cdr3_aa: CASSQEVRDEQYF
cdr3_nt: TGCGCCAGCAGCCAAGAAGTGCGGGATGAGCAGTACTTC

j_call: TRBJ2-7
v_call: TRBV19
clone_size: .
cdr3_length: 15
d_call: TRBD1
cdr3_aa: CASSPQGVGSYEQYF
cdr3_nt: TGTGCCAGTAGTCCCCAGGGGGTTGGCTCCTACGAGCAGTACTTC

j_call: TRBJ2-7
v_call: TRBV7-2
clone_size: .
cdr3_length: 16
d_call: TRBD2
cdr3_aa: CASSLIAGGRSYEQYF
cdr3_nt: TGTGCCAGCAGCTTAATAGCGGGGGGGCGGTCCTACGAGCAGTACTTC

j_call: TRBJ1-2
v_call: TRBV2
clone_size: .
cdr3_length: 14
d_call: .
cdr3_aa: CASSKARGVDGYTF
cdr3_nt: TGTGCCAGCAGTAAGGCTCGGGGAGTTGATGGCTACACCTTC

j_call: TRBJ1-1
v_call: TRBV29-1
clone_size: few
cdr3_length: 12
d_call: TRBD1
cdr3_aa: CSVDQRTGGAFF
cdr3_nt: TGCAGCGTTGACCAACGGACAGGGGGAGCTTTCTTT

j_call: TRBJ2-3
v_call: TRBV5-1
clone_size: .
cdr3_length: 13
d_call: TRBD2
cdr3_aa: CASRWDYRDTQYF
cdr3_nt: TGCGCCAGCAGGTGGGACTACCGAGATACGCAGTATTTT

j_call: TRBJ1-2
v_call: TRBV28
clone_size: .
cdr3_length: 15
d_call: TRBD1
cdr3_aa: CASDPRDSNIYGYTF
cdr3_nt: TGTGCCAGCGACCCCCGGGACAGTAATATCTATGGCTACACCTTC

j_call: TRBJ2-2
v_call: TRBV27
clone_size: .
cdr3_length: 19
d_call: TRBD1
cdr3_aa: CASSPARTGTAGAPGELFF
cdr3_nt: TGTGCCAGCAGTCCCGCCCGGACAGGGACTGCCGGGGCCCCCGGGGAGCTGTTTTTT

j_call: TRBJ1-1
v_call: TRBV2
clone_size: .
cdr3_length: 13
d_call: .
cdr3_aa: CASSGQMNTEAFF
cdr3_nt: TGTGCCAGCAGTGGACAAATGAACACTGAAGCTTTCTTT

j_call: TRBJ2-7
v_call: TRBV18
clone_size: .
cdr3_length: 15
d_call: TRBD1
cdr3_aa: CASSPPGTGGYEQYF
cdr3_nt: TGTGCCAGCTCACCACCGGGGACAGGGGGCTACGAGCAGTACTTC

j_call: TRBJ1-1
v_call: TRBV6-6
clone_size: .
cdr3_length: 14
d_call: .
cdr3_aa: CASNPSGGGPEAFF
cdr3_nt: TGTGCCAGCAACCCTTCCGGTGGGGGCCCTGAAGCTTTCTTT

j_call: TRBJ2-1
v_call: TRBV21-1
clone_size: few
cdr3_length: 12
d_call: .
cdr3_aa: CASRPIRDEQFF
cdr3_nt: TGTGCCAGCAGACCCATCAGGGATGAGCAGTTCTTC

j_call: TRBJ2-2
v_call: TRBV27
clone_size: .
cdr3_length: 15
d_call: TRBD1
cdr3_aa: CASSLRQGSPGELFF
cdr3_nt: TGTGCCAGCAGTTTACGACAGGGGTCCCCCGGGGAGCTGTTTTTT

j_call: TRBJ1-5
v_call: TRBV6-1
clone_size: .
cdr3_length: 15
d_call: .
cdr3_aa: CASSEAGQGRQPQHF
cdr3_nt: TGTGCCAGCAGTGAAGCGGGGCAGGGAAGGCAGCCCCAGCATTTT

j_call: TRBJ1-1
v_call: TRBV28
clone_size: few
cdr3_length: 11
d_call: .
cdr3_aa: CASRADTEAFF
cdr3_nt: TGTGCCAGCAGGGCGGACACTGAAGCTTTCTTT

j_call: TRBJ1-6
v_call: TRBV5-6
clone_size: .
cdr3_length: 17
d_call: .
cdr3_aa: CASSLEPGSSYNSPLHF
cdr3_nt: TGTGCCAGCAGTTTGGAGCCAGGAAGCTCCTATAATTCACCCCTCCACTTT

j_call: TRBJ2-3
v_call: TRBV7-8
clone_size: .
cdr3_length: 16
d_call: TRBD2
cdr3_aa: CASSLLAGESTDTQYF
cdr3_nt: TGTGCCAGCAGCTTACTAGCGGGGGAGAGCACAGATACGCAGTATTTT

j_call: TRBJ2-1
v_call: TRBV7-3
clone_size: .
cdr3_length: 15
d_call: .
cdr3_aa: CASSLRSGWRSEQFF
cdr3_nt: TGTGCCAGCAGCTTAAGGTCGGGATGGCGAAGCGAGCAGTTCTTC

j_call: TRBJ2-3
v_call: TRBV10-3
clone_size: .
cdr3_length: 14
d_call: TRBD2
cdr3_aa: CAIGTRGGADTQYF
cdr3_nt: TGTGCCATCGGTACTCGCGGGGGGGCAGATACGCAGTATTTT

j_call: TRBJ2-6
v_call: TRBV11-3
clone_size: .
cdr3_length: 13
d_call: .
cdr3_aa: CASSFGEANVLTF
cdr3_nt: TGTGCCAGCAGCTTCGGAGAGGCCAACGTCCTGACTTTC

j_call: TRBJ2-5
v_call: TRBV6-5
clone_size: .
cdr3_length: 14
d_call: .
cdr3_aa: CASSYLAMAETQYF
cdr3_nt: TGTGCCAGCAGTTACTTAGCGATGGCGGAGACCCAGTACTTC

j_call: TRBJ2-5
v_call: TRBV5-1
clone_size: .
cdr3_length: 14
d_call: TRBD1
cdr3_aa: CASSLGQGGETQYF
cdr3_nt: TGCGCCAGCAGCTTGGGACAGGGTGGAGAGACCCAGTACTTC

j_call: TRBJ1-2
v_call: TRBV19
clone_size: .
cdr3_length: 15
d_call: TRBD1
cdr3_aa: CASSIFTGGQSGYTF
cdr3_nt: TGTGCCAGTAGTATATTTACAGGGGGTCAATCTGGCTACACCTTC

j_call: TRBJ2-3
v_call: TRBV28
clone_size: .
cdr3_length: 17
d_call: .
cdr3_aa: CASSSHPLIGGVDTQYF
cdr3_nt: TGTGCCAGCAGTTCCCACCCACTAATTGGAGGTGTAGATACGCAGTATTTT

j_call: TRBJ2-2
v_call: TRBV10-3
clone_size: .
cdr3_length: 15
d_call: .
cdr3_aa: CAIRTGTSNTGELFF
cdr3_nt: TGTGCCATCAGGACCGGGACTTCTAACACCGGGGAGCTGTTTTTT

j_call: TRBJ1-5
v_call: TRBV6-1
clone_size: .
cdr3_length: 15
d_call: .
cdr3_aa: CASSIGGAGNQPQHF
cdr3_nt: TGTGCCTCCTCAATCGGGGGGGCGGGCAATCAGCCCCAGCATTTT

j_call: TRBJ1-3
v_call: TRBV28
clone_size: .
cdr3_length: 17
d_call: TRBD1
cdr3_aa: CASSLPRDRTSGNTIYF
cdr3_nt: TGTGCCAGCAGTCTACCCCGGGACAGGACCTCTGGAAACACCATATATTTT

j_call: TRBJ1-5
v_call: TRBV10-1
clone_size: once
cdr3_length: 15
d_call: .
cdr3_aa: CASSDSYYSNQPQHF
cdr3_nt: TGCGCCAGCAGTGACAGCTACTATAGCAATCAGCCCCAGCATTTT

j_call: TRBJ2-7
v_call: TRBV2
clone_size: once
cdr3_length: 15
d_call: .
cdr3_aa: CASRVDRTSSYEQYF
cdr3_nt: TGTGCCAGCAGGGTCGACAGGACCTCGTCCTACGAGCAGTACTTC

j_call: TRBJ2-7
v_call: TRBV5-1
clone_size: .
cdr3_length: 14
d_call: TRBD1
cdr3_aa: CASSRTFDRDEQYF
cdr3_nt: TGCGCCAGCAGCCGTACCTTTGACAGGGACGAGCAGTACTTC

j_call: TRBJ2-7
v_call: TRBV11-3
clone_size: .
cdr3_length: 18
d_call: TRBD2
cdr3_aa: CASSLGTSGGGISYEQYF
cdr3_nt: TGTGCCAGCAGCTTGGGGACTAGCGGGGGGGGGATCTCCTACGAGCAGTACTTC

j_call: TRBJ2-3
v_call: TRBV30
clone_size: .
cdr3_length: 16
d_call: TRBD1
cdr3_aa: CAWSVLIGGSTDTQYF
cdr3_nt: TGTGCCTGGAGTGTACTTATAGGGGGCAGCACAGATACGCAGTATTTT

j_call: TRBJ1-6
v_call: TRBV15
clone_size: few
cdr3_length: 14
d_call: .
cdr3_aa: CATSRGLNNSPLHF
cdr3_nt: TGTGCCACCAGCAGAGGACTGAATAATTCACCCCTCCACTTT

j_call: TRBJ1-6
v_call: TRBV5-1
clone_size: .
cdr3_length: 16
d_call: TRBD1
cdr3_aa: CASSLLRQGDNSPLHF
cdr3_nt: TGCGCCAGCAGCTTATTGCGACAGGGGGATAATTCACCCCTCCACTTT

j_call: TRBJ1-1
v_call: TRBV30
clone_size: .
cdr3_length: 14
d_call: TRBD1
cdr3_aa: CAWRRQGPGTEAFF
cdr3_nt: TGTGCCTGGAGACGACAGGGGCCGGGAACTGAAGCTTTCTTT

j_call: TRBJ2-7
v_call: TRBV27
clone_size: .
cdr3_length: 14
d_call: .
cdr3_aa: CASRAGVTSYEQYF
cdr3_nt: TGTGCCAGCAGAGCAGGGGTTACTTCCTACGAGCAGTACTTC

j_call: TRBJ1-4
v_call: TRBV2
clone_size: .
cdr3_length: 15
d_call: .
cdr3_aa: CASSPTRGGNEKLFF
cdr3_nt: TGTGCCAGCAGCCCGACCCGAGGCGGTAATGAAAAACTGTTTTTT

j_call: TRBJ1-2
v_call: TRBV6-1
clone_size: .
cdr3_length: 13
d_call: .
cdr3_aa: CASSEIQRDGYTF
cdr3_nt: TGTGCCAGCAGTGAAATACAGAGAGATGGCTACACCTTC

j_call: TRBJ1-1
v_call: TRBV7-9
clone_size: .
cdr3_length: 16
d_call: .
cdr3_aa: CASSLGRPTINTEAFF
cdr3_nt: TGTGCCAGCAGCTTAGGTCGGCCAACTATTAACACTGAAGCTTTCTTT

j_call: TRBJ1-5
v_call: TRBV19
clone_size: once
cdr3_length: 16
d_call: TRBD1
cdr3_aa: CASSVRTGGNNQPQHF
cdr3_nt: TGTGCCAGTAGTGTTCGTACAGGGGGCAACAATCAGCCCCAGCATTTT

j_call: TRBJ2-1
v_call: TRBV11-1
clone_size: .
cdr3_length: 17
d_call: .
cdr3_aa: CASSHLRGRGAYNEQFF
cdr3_nt: TGTGCCAGCAGCCATCTGAGGGGGCGGGGGGCCTACAATGAGCAGTTCTTC

j_call: TRBJ1-5
v_call: TRBV6-5
clone_size: few
cdr3_length: 16
d_call: TRBD1
cdr3_aa: CASSYTGTGDNQPQHF
cdr3_nt: TGTGCCAGCAGTTATACCGGGACAGGGGACAATCAGCCCCAGCATTTT

j_call: TRBJ2-7
v_call: TRBV30
clone_size: .
cdr3_length: 12
d_call: .
cdr3_aa: CAWSASRREQYF
cdr3_nt: TGTGCCTGGAGTGCGAGTCGGCGGGAGCAGTACTTC

j_call: TRBJ1-2
v_call: TRBV7-6
clone_size: .
cdr3_length: 14
d_call: TRBD1
cdr3_aa: CASSPGQVGGGYTF
cdr3_nt: TGTGCCAGCAGCCCCGGACAGGTCGGGGGAGGCTACACCTTC

j_call: TRBJ1-6
v_call: TRBV2
clone_size: few
cdr3_length: 15
d_call: TRBD1
cdr3_aa: CASSDRGLPNSPLHF
cdr3_nt: TGTGCCAGCAGTGACAGGGGGCTACCTAATTCACCCCTCCACTTT